These T cell receptor beta chains were read from a single sample in a study of cytomegalovirus exposure and HLA in healthy donors. TCRdb keeps only in-frame clones here, not all; method: immunoSEQ multiplex PCR. The sample has 130,000 to 150,000 clones, around 80% seen once. What was sequenced was PBMCs. The receptors derive from a female donor in good health and CMV-seronegative. Each CDR3 is given with its conserved first and last residue. A D gene is named only where the DNA matches it firmly. Only part of the rows carry a size: once, few, many, or a class if the clone is expanded.

d_call: .
j_call: TRBJ2-1
v_call: TRBV7-9
clone_size: .
cdr3_nt: TGTGCCAGCAGCCACCCACAGCGGGTCCACAATGAGCAGTTCTTC
cdr3_aa: CASSHPQRVHNEQFF

d_call: .
j_call: TRBJ2-3
v_call: TRBV15
clone_size: .
cdr3_nt: TGTGCCACCAGCAGAGTGCGGAAGATGATTACAGATACGCAGTATTTT
cdr3_aa: CATSRVRKMITDTQYF

d_call: .
j_call: TRBJ2-1
v_call: TRBV9
clone_size: .
cdr3_nt: TGTGCCAGCAGCGCGTCGATTGGAGGCTATGAGCAGTTCTTC
cdr3_aa: CASSASIGGYEQFF

d_call: .
j_call: TRBJ1-1
v_call: TRBV10-1
clone_size: .
cdr3_nt: TGCGCCAGCAGTGCGGAGCGGGGCACTGAAGCTTTCTTT
cdr3_aa: CASSAERGTEAFF

d_call: TRBD2
j_call: TRBJ2-5
v_call: TRBV6-1
clone_size: .
cdr3_nt: TGTGCCAGCAGTGAATGGACGGCGGGGAGGGGCCAAGAGACCCAGTACTTC
cdr3_aa: CASSEWTAGRGQETQYF

d_call: TRBD1
j_call: TRBJ2-2
v_call: TRBV29-1
clone_size: .
cdr3_nt: TGCAGCGCCGACAGGGACAACACCGGGGAGCTGTTTTTT
cdr3_aa: CSADRDNTGELFF

d_call: .
j_call: TRBJ2-1
v_call: TRBV27
clone_size: .
cdr3_nt: TGTGCCAGCAGTTTTTATCGGCTAGCCAATGAGCAGTTCTTC
cdr3_aa: CASSFYRLANEQFF

d_call: .
j_call: TRBJ2-3
v_call: TRBV6-1
clone_size: many
cdr3_nt: TGTGCCAGCAGTGACCAGGGGACCAACACAGATACGCAGTATTTT
cdr3_aa: CASSDQGTNTDTQYF

d_call: .
j_call: TRBJ2-7
v_call: TRBV5-1
clone_size: .
cdr3_nt: TGCGCCAGCAGCCCGACAGGTCCATCCTACGAGCAGTACTTC
cdr3_aa: CASSPTGPSYEQYF

d_call: .
j_call: TRBJ1-2
v_call: TRBV10-3
clone_size: few
cdr3_nt: TGTGCCATCAGTATTCAGAATACCGGGACAAGTGGCTACACCTTC
cdr3_aa: CAISIQNTGTSGYTF

d_call: .
j_call: TRBJ2-1
v_call: TRBV29-1
clone_size: medium-sized
cdr3_nt: TGCAGCGGCGGGACGACATACAATGAGCAGTTCTTC
cdr3_aa: CSGGTTYNEQFF

d_call: .
j_call: TRBJ1-2
v_call: TRBV6-1
clone_size: once
cdr3_nt: TGTGCCAGCATGCACGGGATCTCTAATGGCTACCCCTTC
cdr3_aa: CASMHGISNGYPF

d_call: TRBD2
j_call: TRBJ2-1
v_call: TRBV30
clone_size: .
cdr3_nt: TGTGCCTGGAGTCCCAGACTGGGCGGGGGGGCTCGGGTAAGAGAGCAGTTCTTC
cdr3_aa: CAWSPRLGGGARVREQFF

d_call: TRBD2
j_call: TRBJ2-1
v_call: TRBV7-3
clone_size: .
cdr3_nt: TGTGCCAGCAGCTTGCACCCCGCTAGCGGGGGGTACAATGAGCAGTTCTTC
cdr3_aa: CASSLHPASGGYNEQFF

d_call: .
j_call: TRBJ2-2
v_call: TRBV6-1
clone_size: few
cdr3_nt: TGTGCCAGCATCAATCAGAACACCGGGGAGCTGTTTTTT
cdr3_aa: CASINQNTGELFF

d_call: .
j_call: TRBJ1-5
v_call: TRBV28
clone_size: .
cdr3_nt: TGTGCCAGCAGTTTATCGCAGGCGCTTTATAGCAATCAGCCCCAGCATTTT
cdr3_aa: CASSLSQALYSNQPQHF

d_call: TRBD2
j_call: TRBJ2-2
v_call: TRBV4-2
clone_size: .
cdr3_nt: TGTGCCAGCAGCCAACTGGCGGGAGATTCCGGGGAGCTGTTTTTT
cdr3_aa: CASSQLAGDSGELFF

d_call: .
j_call: TRBJ2-1
v_call: TRBV27
clone_size: .
cdr3_nt: TGTGCCAGCAGTTTAGGTCTGAGGTTAACCTACAATGAGCAGTTCTTC
cdr3_aa: CASSLGLRLTYNEQFF

d_call: .
j_call: TRBJ1-6
v_call: TRBV5-4
clone_size: .
cdr3_nt: TGTGCCAGCAGCTTGGGTGCAGACTCTAATTCACCCCTCCACTTT
cdr3_aa: CASSLGADSNSPLHF

d_call: .
j_call: TRBJ1-6
v_call: TRBV7-9
clone_size: few
cdr3_nt: TGTGCCAGCAGCTTGGGGCAGGGGCGATCACCCCTCCACTTT
cdr3_aa: CASSLGQGRSPLHF

d_call: TRBD1
j_call: TRBJ1-1
v_call: TRBV2
clone_size: .
cdr3_nt: TGTGCCAGCAGATATAGACAGGGGGAGGCCACTGAAGCTTTCTTT
cdr3_aa: CASRYRQGEATEAFF

d_call: TRBD1
j_call: TRBJ1-1
v_call: TRBV27
clone_size: once
cdr3_nt: TGTGCCAGCAGTTCATCCAGATTGCGGGACAGGGTGAACACTGAAGCTTTCTTT
cdr3_aa: CASSSSRLRDRVNTEAFF

d_call: TRBD1
j_call: TRBJ1-1
v_call: TRBV10-2
clone_size: .
cdr3_nt: TGCGCCAGCAGAAACAGGGGTCGGACTGAAGCTTTCTTT
cdr3_aa: CASRNRGRTEAFF

d_call: TRBD1
j_call: TRBJ1-1
v_call: TRBV28
clone_size: few
cdr3_nt: TGTGCCAGCAGCCTGGGGACAGGCGGGAACACTGAAGCTTTCTTT
cdr3_aa: CASSLGTGGNTEAFF

d_call: .
j_call: TRBJ1-5
v_call: TRBV18
clone_size: once
cdr3_nt: TGTGCCAGCTCACCTAGTAGCCGTAGCAATCAGCCCCAGCATTTT
cdr3_aa: CASSPSSRSNQPQHF

d_call: .
j_call: TRBJ1-2
v_call: TRBV5-4
clone_size: .
cdr3_nt: TGTGCCAGCAGTGGGGCGGGGCCTAACTATGGCTACCCCTTC
cdr3_aa: CASSGAGPNYGYPF

d_call: TRBD2
j_call: TRBJ2-1
v_call: TRBV6-9
clone_size: .
cdr3_nt: TGTGCCAGCAGCCCCGCCCTAGCGGCGAGTCACAATGAGCAGTTCTTC
cdr3_aa: CASSPALAASHNEQFF

d_call: TRBD2
j_call: TRBJ2-5
v_call: TRBV28
clone_size: few
cdr3_nt: TGTGCCAGCAGTCCACTCTCTAGCGGGGGCAACCAAGAGACCCAGTACTTC
cdr3_aa: CASSPLSSGGNQETQYF